The 21 T cell receptor beta chains below all came from one sample that was sequenced in a study of T-cell reconstitution after alpha-beta-depleted transplantation in children. The library targeted TCRbeta and was prepared with unique molecular identifiers. Using its own MiXCR run on the PCR reads, TCRdb lists one record per CDR3 protein. This table has 440,000 or so distinct CDR3 sequences, under 13% appearing once. Sequencing used PBMCs from the stem cell graft donor, obtained from the stem cell graft. The receptors stem from a human donor who donated a stem cell graft to a child with acute myeloid leukemia.

The chain carries TRBV2 and TRBJ2-5; TRBD1 is a possible D gene (7 bases). Trimming removed 10 bases at V and 4 bases at J, with 16 bases between. Germline V gene sequence: CDR1 SNHLY, CDR2 FYNNEI. The CDR3 extends over 13 amino acids. The CDR3 sequence: CATARGEIETQYF. CDR3 coding DNA: TGTGCCACCGCCAGGGGGGAAATAGAGACCCAGTACTTC.

This clonotype was detected a few times. The chain carries TRBV18 and TRBJ1-4, with a tentative D call TRBD1 (5 bases). CDR3 length: 16 amino acids. The V end was cut by 3 bases, the J end by 3 bases, with 14 bases between. The germline gives CDR1 KGHSH, CDR2 LQKENI. CDR3 protein: CASSPNEGMANEKLFF. The CDR3 nucleotides read TGTGCCAGCTCACCGAACGAGGGGATGGCTAATGAAAAACTGTTTTTT.

This clonotype appeared a few times. This chain links TRBV5-1 with TRBJ2-1; 8 bases are a match to TRBD2. V lost 0 bases and J lost 3; bases outside the gene matches: 5. This CDR3 spans 16 amino acids. The germline V gene encodes CDR1 SGHRS and CDR2 YFSETQ. DNA of the CDR3: TGCGCCAGCAGCTTGGACGGGAGGGCCCTCTACAATGAGCAGTTCTTC. Protein sequence: CASSLDGRALYNEQFF.

The chain carries TRBV4-3 and TRBJ2-1; no clear D gene. The CDR3 runs 14 residues. Germline CDR1 LGHNA, CDR2 YSLEER. V lost 0 bases to trimming and J lost 6 bases, with 9 bases between them. The DNA for the CDR3 is TGCGCCAGCAGCCAAGATGTGAGCCTCAATGAGCAGTTCTTC. It yields the protein CASSQDVSLNEQFF.

This clonotype was observed a single time. The chain combines TRBV7-2 with TRBJ2-5; tentative D call: TRBD1 (5 bases). V was shortened by 5 bases and J by 7 bases, with 14 bases between the two germline ends. This CDR3 has 13 amino acids. Germline CDR1 and CDR2: SGHTA and FQGNSA. For the CDR3, the DNA is TGTGCCAGCAGCCTACAGGACCGCGGGACCCAGTACTTC. Translated, it gives CASSLQDRGTQYF.

This clonotype was counted at least ten times. The chain links TRBV7-9 to TRBJ1-5; D not resolved. Germline CDR1 is SEHNR and CDR2 is FQNEAQ (reference sequence). Deletions cut 1 base from V and 6 bases from J, with 4 bases between. This CDR3 has 12 amino acids. The CDR3 reads CASSLGGQPQHF. CDR3 sequence (DNA): TGTGCCAGCAGCTTAGGTGGTCAGCCCCAGCATTTT.

This clonotype turned up a few times. The chain has TRBV20-1 and TRBJ2-7; D is unresolved. This CDR3 contains 11 residues. The germline V gene encodes CDR1 DFQATT and CDR2 SNEGSKA (reference sequence). Trimming cost V 3 bases and J 3 bases, with 6 bases left between them. CDR3 sequence: CSASLNYEQYV. The CDR3 DNA follows: TGCAGTGCTAGTCTCAACTACGAGCAGTACGTC.

CDR3 DNA: TGTGCCACCAGTGAGTCGGGGGGGAAAGAGACCCAGTACTTC. As protein: CATSESGGKETQYF. The chain joins TRBV24-1 to TRBJ2-5, with 8 bases lining up with TRBD2. The germline V gene has CDR1 KGHDR and CDR2 SFDVKD. After removal of 4 bases from V and 3 bases from J, the junction contained 3 bases not matched to a gene. The CDR3 loop spans 14 amino acids.

A note on this clonotype: At one boundary the junction diverges from the germline segment, which might be a read error. This chain connects TRBV10-3 to TRBJ2-4; D might be TRBD2 (5 bases). This CDR3 comprises 14 residues. Germline CDR1 ENHRY, CDR2 SYGVKD. The CDR3 here is CAISDGVAKNSQYF. The CDR3 nucleotides read TGTGCCATCAGTGACGGGGTAGCCAAAAACAGTCAGTACTTC.

Notes on this clonotype: This may be a read error: a much more frequent sequence differs by one nucleotide. V is TRBV20-1 and J is TRBJ1-4, with a possible D match to TRBD1 (5 bases). The ends were cut back, 5 bases at V and 7 bases at J, with 14 bases in the middle. Per the germline V gene, CDR1 is DFQATT and CDR2 is SNEGSKA (reference sequence). The CDR3 extends over 13 amino acids. The CDR3 nucleotides read TGCAGTGCTCTCCGGGACTCCAGTGAAAAACTGTTTTTT. Amino acid sequence: CSALRDSSEKLFF.

At least ten counts were recorded for this clonotype. This chain joins TRBV11-2 and TRBJ2-1, with D possibly matching TRBD2 (6 bases). CDR1 SGHAT and CDR2 FQNNGV come from the germline V gene. V was clipped by 6 bases and J by 5 bases, with 17 bases between them. The CDR3 is 15 amino acids. The CDR3 region is CASSEDGGADNEQFF. The DNA of the CDR3 is TGTGCCAGCAGTGAAGACGGAGGGGCCGACAATGAGCAGTTCTTC.

The rearrangement links TRBV5-1 to TRBJ2-1; TRBD2 aligns across 11 bases. The germline CDR1 and CDR2 sequences are SGHRS and YFSETQ. The V and J ends lost 0 bases and 0 bases, in that order; junction bases with no gene match: 8. The length of the CDR3 is 19 residues. The CDR3 spells CASSLEVGTSGFSYNEQFF. The CDR3 bases are TGCGCCAGCAGCTTGGAGGTCGGGACTAGCGGATTCTCCTACAATGAGCAGTTCTTC.

This clonotype has a handful of counts. This chain links TRBV6-1 with TRBJ2-2; TRBD1 aligns across 8 bases. The germline V gene has CDR1 MNHNS and CDR2 SASEGT. This CDR3 comprises 11 residues. V gave up 6 bases and J gave up 12 bases; unmatched junction bases: 3. The CDR3: CASRTGVQLFF. CDR3 nucleotide sequence: TGTGCCAGCAGGACAGGGGTCCAGCTGTTTTTT.

This clonotype was seen ten or more times. The chain uses TRBV5-1 and TRBJ1-1; perhaps TRBD1 as D (5 bases). V lost 2 bases and J 1 base, leaving 9 bases between the germline ends. Looked up from germline, CDR1 is SGHRS and CDR2 is YFSETQ. This CDR3 has 14 residues. The CDR3: CASSFMTENTEAFF. In nucleotides, the CDR3 is TGCGCCAGCAGCTTCATGACAGAGAACACTGAAGCTTTCTTT.

This chain joins TRBV7-8 and TRBJ2-2; D possibly corresponds to TRBD2 (10 bases). In germline, CDR1 is SGHVS, CDR2 FQNEAQ. The CDR3 is 20 residues long. V was trimmed by 10 bases and J by 6 bases, leaving 36 bases between them. CDR3 loop: CATGQGQESASGSVAGELFF. DNA of the CDR3: TGTGCCACCGGACAGGGGCAAGAAAGCGCTAGCGGGAGTGTAGCCGGGGAGCTGTTTTTT. Full variable domain (remainder filled in from reference TRBV7-8 and TRBJ2-2): GAGVSQSPRYKVAKRGQDVALRCDPISGHVSLFWYQQALGQGPEFLTYFQNEAQLDKSGLPSDRFFAERPEGSVSTLKIQRTQQEDSAVYLCATGQGQESASGSVAGELFFGEGSRLTVL.

This clonotype occurred a few times. The rearrangement links TRBV10-3 to TRBJ2-1; D is unresolved. Trimming cost V 0 bases and J 8 bases, with 2 bases left between them. Germline V gene sequence: CDR1 ENHRY, CDR2 SYGVKD. This CDR3 spans 11 amino acids. CDR3 protein: CAISESDEQFF. The DNA for the CDR3 is TGTGCCATCAGTGAGTCGGATGAGCAGTTCTTC.

This sequence joins TRBV12-3 or TRBV12-4 and TRBJ2-1, with 8 bases lining up with TRBD2. The length of the CDR3 is 14 residues. The trim removed 8 bases at V and 7 bases at J, leaving 10 bases unmatched. The CDR3 protein is CASELNAGGNEQFF. CDR3 in DNA: TGTGCCAGCGAATTAAATGCGGGAGGTAATGAGCAGTTCTTC.

V is TRBV20-1 and J is TRBJ2-5; the match to TRBD2 covers 7 bases. The germline CDR1 and CDR2 sequences are DFQATT and SNEGSKA (reference sequence). This CDR3 contains 17 residues. The V and J ends lost 1 base and 1 base, in that order; junction bases with no gene match: 12. CDR3 protein: CSARGQGQRDAQETQYF. The DNA for the CDR3 is TGCAGTGCTAGAGGCCAGGGCCAGCGGGACGCCCAAGAGACCCAGTACTTC.

This sequence joins TRBV6-4 and TRBJ2-7; D is unresolved. The CDR3 consists of 12 residues. With 4 bases removed from V and 3 bases from J, the gap between germline ends came to 7 bases. Germline CDR1 reads MRHNA; CDR2 reads SNTAGT. CDR3 nucleotides: TGTGCCAGCAGTGTCCCAGACTACGAGCAGTACGTC. This encodes CASSVPDYEQYV.

This clonotype was seen only a few times. The chain joins TRBV5-1 to TRBJ2-7; 10 positions agree with TRBD1. From germline, CDR1 is SGHRS and CDR2 YFSETQ. With V trimmed by 4 bases and J by 2 bases, 6 bases remained unmatched. This CDR3 comprises 15 residues. The CDR3: CASSPGTGVAYEQYF. The CDR3 DNA reads as TGCGCCAGCAGCCCCGGGACAGGGGTGGCCTACGAGCAGTACTTC.

In its sample, this clonotype was seen many times. The V call is TRBV5-1, the J call TRBJ2-3, with D unclear. Germline V gene sequence: CDR1 SGHRS, CDR2 YFSETQ. The CDR3 is 12 residues long. The ends were cut back, 3 bases at V and 3 bases at J, with 5 bases in the middle. CDR3 amino acids: CASSSRTDTQYF. CDR3 sequence (DNA): TGCGCCAGCAGCTCGCGGACAGATACGCAGTATTTT.